The 15 T cell receptor beta chains given below trace back to one sample, sequenced in a study of control samples from healthy donors and cancer patients. TCRdb's copy holds only in-frame clones and misses some; the assay was immunoSEQ multiplex PCR. The sample records approximately 90,000 clones, approximately 84% being singletons. Sequencing was done on a sample of PBMCs. These receptors were collected from a man between 65 and 85 years old with lung cancer.

The CDR3 region is CASSIKGLAGVYEQYF. CDR3 DNA sequence: TGTGCCAGTAGTATAAAGGGACTAGCGGGGGTCTACGAGCAGTACTTC. The chain couples TRBV19 to TRBJ2-7; 14 nucleotides match TRBD2. Germline V CDR1 and CDR2: LNHDA, SQIVND (reference sequence). CDR3 length: 16 residues. V lost 2 bases and J lost 3; bases outside the gene matches: 3.

V usage is TRBV5-5 and J usage is TRBJ1-5; D perhaps matches TRBD1 (5 bases). This CDR3 region has 15 residues. Trimming cost V 1 base and J 3 bases, with 11 bases left between them. Germline V gives CDR1 SGHKS, CDR2 YYEKEE (reference sequence). The CDR3 is CASSLLQDNNQPQHF. For the CDR3, the DNA is TGTGCCAGCAGCTTGTTACAGGACAACAATCAGCCCCAGCATTTT.

The J gene is TRBJ1-2, the V gene TRBV6-5; 12 bases agree with TRBD1. From germline, CDR1 is MNHEY and CDR2 SVGAGI. CDR3 size: 15 residues. V was pared by 4 bases and J by 7 bases, with 7 bases of the junction left unmatched. The CDR3: CASSWGDRGPGGYTF. In nucleotides, the CDR3 is TGTGCCAGCAGTTGGGGGGACAGGGGGCCAGGTGGCTACACCTTC.

This clone has a count of ten or more. The CDR3 protein is CASSPRKGGSSGNTIYF. CDR3 DNA: TGTGCCAGCAGCCCCCGGAAAGGGGGTTCCTCTGGAAACACCATATATTTT. The V call is TRBV3-1 (or the pseudogene TRBV3-2), the J call TRBJ1-3, with D perhaps matching TRBD1 (6 bases). V was shortened by 4 bases and J by 0 bases, with 16 bases between the two germline ends. This CDR3 comprises 17 residues. Germline V gene lookup returns CDR1 LGHDT and CDR2 YNNKEL (reference sequence).

CDR3 sequence reads: CASSVETGGNIQYF. Written as DNA, the CDR3 is TGTGCCAGCAGCGTAGAGACAGGGGGGAACATTCAGTACTTC. This chain uses TRBV9 with TRBJ2-4; 9 bases match TRBD1. The CDR3 is made up of 14 amino acids. Germline V gene data show CDR1 as SGDLS and CDR2 as YYNGEE. After removal of 0 bases from V and 7 bases from J, the junction contained 2 bases not matched to a gene.

The V and J genes are TRBV19 and TRBJ1-2; D unclear. Germline CDR1 is LNHDA and CDR2 is SQIVND (reference sequence). V lost 1 base to trimming and J lost 6 bases, with 12 bases between them. The CDR3 is 14 amino acids. The CDR3 nucleotides read TGTGCCAGTAGTATAGGTCCGTTTTTGGATGGCTACACCTTC. Amino acids: CASSIGPFLDGYTF. The full variable domain, in which reference TRBV19 and TRBJ1-2 provide the parts outside the CDR3, is DGGITQSPKYLFRKEGQNVTLSCEQNLNHDAMYWYRQDPGQGLRLIYYSQIVNDFQKGDIAEGYSVSREKKESFPLTVTSAQKNPTAFYLCASSIGPFLDGYTFGSGTRLTVV.

This rearrangement joins TRBV3-1 (or the pseudogene TRBV3-2) to TRBJ2-3; TRBD2 matches at 8 bases. V dropped 0 bases and J dropped 1; count of bases not matched to a gene: 12. Germline values: CDR1 LGHDT, CDR2 YNNKEL (reference sequence). This CDR3 spans 19 amino acids. The CDR3 DNA follows: TGTGCCAGCAGCCAAGAAGCTCGGGAGGGGGGATGGGGCACAGATACGCAGTATTTT. Amino acid sequence: CASSQEAREGGWGTDTQYF.

The chain carries TRBV11-2 and TRBJ2-1; 10 bases map to TRBD2. Germline CDR1 SGHAT, CDR2 FQNNGV. The CDR3 contains 14 residues. Trimming at V came to 3 bases and at J to 6 bases, leaving 2 bases not matched to a gene. In DNA form, the CDR3 reads TGTGCCAGCAGCTTCAGCGGGGGGGTCAATGAGCAGTTCTTC. Its protein is CASSFSGGVNEQFF.

V and J are TRBV14 and TRBJ2-2; a weak D match, TRBD1 (5 bases). Germline CDR1 reads SGHDN; CDR2 reads FVKESK. CDR3 length: 14 residues. Trimming pared 5 bases from V and 7 bases from J, leaving 14 bases between. CDR3 loop: CASSINFQGGELFF. For the CDR3, the DNA is TGTGCCAGCAGCATAAATTTTCAGGGCGGGGAGCTGTTTTTT.

This clone showed up just a few times. V and J are TRBV5-8 and TRBJ2-2; no firm D call. Trimming pared 4 bases from V and 1 base from J, leaving 11 bases between. Germline CDR1 is SGHTS and CDR2 is YDEGEE. This CDR3 is built from 15 residues. The CDR3 here is CASSLGSQNTGELFF. CDR3 DNA: TGTGCCAGCAGCCTGGGTAGCCAGAACACCGGGGAGCTGTTTTTT.

CDR3 in amino acids: CASSFDGKEQFF. The CDR3 DNA reads as TGTGCCAGCAGTTTCGATGGGAAAGAGCAGTTCTTC. The rearrangement links TRBV12-3 or TRBV12-4 to TRBJ2-1, with D unclear. V shed 3 bases and J shed 10 bases, with 10 bases lying between them. The CDR3 covers 12 residues.

The table lists this clone with a few counts. The V call is TRBV7-9, the J call TRBJ1-2; D is perhaps TRBD1 (6 bases). The germline V gene encodes CDR1 SEHNR and CDR2 FQNEAQ (reference sequence). The CDR3 has 17 amino acids. The V end lost 2 bases, the J end lost 4 bases, and 20 bases lay between the germline ends. CDR3 protein: CASSLLAPGGQTYGYTF. CDR3 bases: TGTGCCAGCAGCTTATTAGCTCCCGGGGGACAAACCTATGGCTACACCTTC.

This clone was seen a handful of times. The chain carries TRBV9 and TRBJ1-1; D unresolved. CDR3 length equals 13 residues. The germline gives CDR1 SGDLS, CDR2 YYNGEE. V lost 1 base, J lost 4 bases, and 8 bases lay in between. This CDR3 reads CASSVSTTTEAFF. The CDR3 DNA follows: TGTGCCAGCAGCGTAAGCACGACCACTGAAGCTTTCTTT.

The chain links TRBV28 to TRBJ2-1, with TRBD1 identical over 7 bases. This CDR3 is built from 15 residues. Germline assignment: CDR1 MDHEN and CDR2 SYDVKM. Trimming removed 5 bases from V and 5 bases from J; junction bases left unmatched: 9. CDR3 amino acids: CASSPRPGTDNEQFF. The CDR3 DNA reads as TGTGCCAGCAGTCCCCGCCCTGGGACAGACAATGAGCAGTTCTTC.

This clone occurred a few times. The chain employs TRBV19 and TRBJ2-2; no reliable D call. Germline V gives CDR1 LNHDA, CDR2 SQIVND (reference sequence). The CDR3 runs 14 residues. The V end was cut by 5 bases, the J end by 2 bases, with 9 bases between. CDR3 amino acids: CASSQLSNTGELFF. Written as DNA, the CDR3 is TGTGCCAGTAGTCAGTTAAGTAACACCGGGGAGCTGTTTTTT.